This TCR beta chain derives from a study of CD4 T cells in relation to SARS-CoV-2 and coronaviruses. Comments on this clone: Its antigen is unidentified.

The CDR3 has 15 residues. V lost 1 base, J lost 1 base, and 0 bases stayed unmatched. In germline, CDR1 is LNHDA, CDR2 SQIVND (reference sequence). Naive and memory CD4+ T cell DNA was deep-sequenced without culture. TCRdb's table, derived via immunoSEQ multiplex PCR, lists solely in-frame clones and lacks some. The table records tens of thousands of clones, about 92% of them present only once. Unexposed donor CD4+ T cells date from about 2011-2018, before the COVID-19 pandemic. Cryopreserved PBMCs were CD4-enriched, then split into naive and memory cells. General study points: In roughly 65% of donors, memory CD4+ clonotypes crossrecognized SARS-CoV-2 and at least one common cold coronavirus spike. No donor gave both pre-pandemic and post-infection samples.

The sequencing sample was made of naive CD4+ T cells from PBMCs. As for subset: naive CD4+ T cells isolated by negative enrichment. The J gene is TRBJ2-5, the V gene TRBV19, with TRBD1 matching over 10 bases. This sequence was found in a human donor in good health. In nucleotides, the CDR3 is TGTGCCAGTAGTATAGGGACAGGGGGCCAAGAGACCCAGTACTTC. It encodes CASSIGTGGQETQYF.